This TCR beta chain derives from a study of T cell changes during pregnancy in multiple sclerosis. Germline values: CDR1 GTSNPN, CDR2 SVGIG (reference sequence). Trimming took 0 bases from V and 7 from J, leaving 13 bases between them. This CDR3 has 14 amino acids. Repertoires were generated with immunoSEQ multiplex PCR, while TCRdb's copy carries only in-frame clones and drops some. The sample yields approximately 92,000 clones, around 93% seen once. The origin of this receptor is a female donor with multiple sclerosis, enrolled in a pregnancy study. The chain links TRBV30 to TRBJ2-1, with a possible D match to TRBD2 (7 bases). This sample comprised peripheral blood, obtained after pregnancy. This CDR3 reads CAWSVGEGGNEQFF. CDR3 DNA sequence: TGTGCCTGGAGTGTAGGGGAGGGGGGGAATGAGCAGTTCTTC.